This passage covers 7 T cell receptor beta chains from one sample sequenced in a study of cytomegalovirus exposure and HLA in healthy donors. The PCR used 60 Vbeta and 13 Jbeta primers. Method: immunoSEQ multiplex PCR; TCRdb's copy keeps in-frame clones and lacks some. The sample holds nearly 65,000 clones, almost 75% seen once. The sequencing input was PBMCs. These receptors were taken from a man aged 45-60 years in good health and CMV-seronegative.

This clone was seen more than once but under ten times. The CDR3 nucleotides read TGTGCCAGCAGTAGACTAGCTCTGGGGTACAATGAGCAGTTCTTC. The encoded protein is CASSRLALGYNEQFF. The V gene is TRBV7-9, the J gene TRBJ2-1, with TRBD2 matching over 7 bases. V lost 6 bases and J lost 4; bases outside the gene matches: 9. The CDR3 covers 15 residues. CDR1 is SEHNR and CDR2 is FQNEAQ in the germline V gene (reference sequence). Filled out from reference TRBV7-9 and TRBJ2-1, the complete variable domain reads DTGVSQNPRHKITKRGQNVTFRCDPISEHNRLYWYRQTLGQGPEFLTYFQNEAQLEKSRLLSDRFSAERPKGSFSTLEIQRTEQGDSAMYLCASSRLALGYNEQFFGPGTRLTVL.

The chain recombines TRBV2 with TRBJ1-1; weak D call: TRBD1 (5 bases). The CDR3 spans 14 residues. Germline-derived CDR1 and CDR2 are SNHLY and FYNNEI. Trimming pared 4 bases from V and 0 bases from J, leaving 9 bases between. DNA of the CDR3: TGTGCCAGCAGTGTAGACAGAGTGAACACTGAAGCTTTCTTT. It encodes CASSVDRVNTEAFF.

The rearrangement links TRBV6-5 to TRBJ1-1; 9 bases agree with TRBD1. J gave up 5 bases and V 6 bases, and 4 bases lay outside the gene matches. In germline, CDR1 is MNHEY, CDR2 SVGAGI. The CDR3 totals 13 residues. This chain's CDR3 is CASRDRGGTEAFF. CDR3 in DNA: TGTGCCAGCAGGGACAGGGGAGGTACTGAAGCTTTCTTT.

The chain has TRBV10-3 and TRBJ2-5; 7 bases map to TRBD2. The CDR3 covers 15 residues. The ends lost 6 bases at V and 2 bases at J; junction bases unmatched: 9. The V gene's germline CDR1 is ENHRY and CDR2 SYGVKD. The CDR3 DNA is TGTGCCATCAGCCCGGGTGGTAGCGGGCAAGAGACCCAGTACTTC. Its translation is CAISPGGSGQETQYF.

In its sample, this clone was seen a few times. The chain employs TRBV5-1 and TRBJ1-1; a possible D gene is TRBD1 (6 bases). Germline V gene data show CDR1 as SGHRS and CDR2 as YFSETQ. The V end was cut by 0 bases, the J end by 2 bases, with 11 bases between. The CDR3 sequence is 15 residues long. In DNA, the CDR3 is TGCGCCAGCAGCTTGGAGGGGGACATAAACACTGAAGCTTTCTTT. It codes for CASSLEGDINTEAFF.

The rearrangement uses TRBV5-1 and TRBJ2-7, with 7 bases matching TRBD1. The V segment lost 3 bases and the J segment 2 bases; nucleotides outside the gene matches: 2. Germline V gene sequence: CDR1 SGHRS, CDR2 YFSETQ. The CDR3 contains 13 residues. CDR3: CASSSDRPYEQYF. The CDR3 DNA follows: TGCGCCAGCAGCTCGGACAGGCCCTACGAGCAGTACTTC. Filled out from reference TRBV5-1 and TRBJ2-7, the complete variable domain reads KAGVTQTPRYLIKTRGQQVTLSCSPISGHRSVSWYQQTPGQGLQFLFEYFSETQRNKGNFPGRFSGRQFSNSRSEMNVSTLELGDSALYLCASSSDRPYEQYFGPGTRLTVT.

The chain links TRBV5-6 to TRBJ1-2; maybe TRBD1 (5 bases). Germline CDR1 SGHDT, CDR2 YYEEEE. The V end was cut by 5 bases, the J end by 7 bases, with 9 bases between. The CDR3 is 11 residues long. This CDR3 reads CASRGGTGYTF. In nucleotides, the CDR3 is TGTGCCAGCAGGGGGGGGACTGGCTACACCTTC.